A selection of T cell receptor beta chains follows, all from one sample in a study of beta chain features in type 1 diabetes. The method was immunoSEQ multiplex PCR; TCRdb's version includes in-frame clones alone and lacks a portion of them. The repertoire holds about 360,000 clones, around 12% seen once, with roughly 0.015% in the top ten. The sequenced sample was naive CD4+ T cells from blood. The origin of the receptors is a man younger than 35 in good health. CDR3s include the opening cysteine and the closing phenylalanine or tryptophan. D genes are given only for firm matches. For some rows the clone size is stated as once, few or many, or as a class when expanded; others skip it.

>TRBD1|-|TRBJ2-5|TRBV5-4
CASSTRTGTETQYF
TGTGCCAGCAGCACAAGGACAGGCACGGAGACCCAGTACTTC
>-|-|TRBJ2-1|TRBV9
CASSVDGGPYNEQFF
TGTGCCAGCAGCGTAGACGGGGGGCCATACAATGAGCAGTTCTTC
>-|once|TRBJ1-3|TRBV7-2
CASSLEPSSGNTIYF
TGTGCCAGCAGCTTAGAACCGAGCTCTGGAAACACCATATATTTT
>TRBD2|-|TRBJ2-5|TRBV7-2
CASSLELAEETQYF
TGTGCCAGCAGCTTAGAACTAGCGGAAGAGACCCAGTACTTC
>-|-|TRBJ1-3|TRBV30
CAWSVGAANTIYF
TGTGCCTGGAGTGTCGGCGCGGCAAACACCATATATTTT
>-|-|TRBJ1-5|TRBV18
CASSLSGQFNQPQHF
TGTGCCAGCTCACTCTCCGGACAGTTCAATCAGCCCCAGCATTTT
>-|few|TRBJ2-5|TRBV29-1
CSVVRAAETQYF
TGCAGCGTTGTCAGGGCCGCAGAGACCCAGTACTTC
>-|few|TRBJ1-5|TRBV30
CAWSGGGNQPQHF
TGTGCCTGGAGTGGAGGTGGGAATCAGCCCCAGCATTTT
>-|few|TRBJ1-1|TRBV2
CASTLRVEAFF
TGTGCCAGCACTCTCAGGGTAGAAGCTTTCTTT
>TRBD1|few|TRBJ2-5|TRBV30
CAWSTGVTETQYF
TGTGCCTGGAGTACAGGGGTTACGGAGACCCAGTACTTC
>-|few|TRBJ1-4|TRBV28
CASSRTEGTNEKLFF
TGTGCCAGCAGCAGGACGGAGGGAACTAATGAAAAACTGTTTTTT
>TRBD1|-|TRBJ2-7|TRBV7-9
CASSDRDEQYF
TGTGCCAGCAGCGACAGGGACGAGCAGTACTTC
>TRBD1|-|TRBJ2-7|TRBV19
CASTPTGAVYEQYF
TGTGCCAGTACCCCGACAGGGGCGGTCTACGAGCAGTACTTC
>TRBD1|few|TRBJ1-6|TRBV6-5
CASSLRDRGDSPLHF
TGTGCCAGCAGTCTCCGGGACAGGGGTGATTCACCCCTCCACTTT
>-|-|TRBJ2-1|TRBV5-8
CASTTYYNEQFF
TGTGCCAGCACCACCTATTACAATGAGCAGTTCTTC
>TRBD1|-|TRBJ2-7|TRBV6-6
CASSYPDRGDYEQYF
TGTGCCAGCAGTTACCCCGACAGGGGGGACTACGAGCAGTACTTC
>-|-|TRBJ2-5|TRBV4-1
CASSPRGVEGETQYF
TGCGCCAGCAGCCCCAGGGGTGTCGAGGGGGAGACCCAGTACTTC
>TRBD1|-|TRBJ2-7|TRBV7-2
CASSLSRDRIYEQYF
TGTGCCAGCAGCTTATCCCGGGACAGAATCTACGAGCAGTACTTC
>TRBD2|few|TRBJ2-1|TRBV9
CASSSRTSGRAVF
TGTGCCAGCAGCAGTAGGACTAGCGGGAGGGCCGTCTTC
>TRBD2|-|TRBJ2-1|TRBV7-9
CASSLSGGAYNEQFF
TGTGCCAGCAGCTTGAGCGGGGGGGCCTACAATGAGCAGTTCTTC
>TRBD1|few|TRBJ1-2|TRBV19
CASMGQGAYYGYTF
TGTGCCAGTATGGGACAGGGGGCGTACTATGGCTACACCTTC
>-|few|TRBJ1-1|TRBV5-1
CASSLGQMNTEAFF
TGCGCCAGCAGCCTTGGACAGATGAACACTGAAGCTTTCTTT
>TRBD1|few|TRBJ1-1|TRBV7-9
CASSGQGIEAFF
TGTGCCAGTTCGGGACAGGGAATTGAAGCTTTCTTT
>TRBD2|few|TRBJ2-7|TRBV5-1
CASSLGLAIRYEQYF
TGCGCCAGCAGCCTCGGACTAGCGATAAGGTACGAGCAGTACTTC
>-|few|TRBJ1-2|TRBV9
CASSLKGGGSLGYTF
TGTGCCAGCTCTCTTAAGGGAGGGGGTAGTCTTGGCTACACCTTC
>-|-|TRBJ1-1|TRBV14
CASSSTVYTEAFF
TGTGCCAGCAGCTCTACGGTCTACACTGAAGCTTTCTTT
>TRBD1|few|TRBJ2-2|TRBV7-7
CASSPGGLGTGELFF
TGTGCCAGCAGCCCAGGGGGCTTGGGCACCGGGGAGCTGTTTTTT
>TRBD1|few|TRBJ1-3|TRBV27
CASSRLGTEGNTIYF
TGTGCCAGCAGTCGCCTCGGGACAGAAGGAAACACCATATATTTT
>-|few|TRBJ1-1|TRBV5-1
CASSLRAGDTEAFF
TGCGCCAGCAGCTTGAGGGCAGGGGATACTGAAGCTTTCTTT
>-|few|TRBJ2-2|TRBV7-2
CASSLRGTNTGELFF
TGTGCCAGCAGCTTACGGGGAACGAACACCGGGGAGCTGTTTTTT
>-|few|TRBJ2-7|TRBV6-6
CASTNRGGYEQYF
TGTGCCAGCACTAACAGGGGGGGCTACGAGCAGTACTTC
>TRBD2|-|TRBJ2-7|TRBV28
CASSLLAGGYEQYF
TGTGCCAGCAGTTTGTTAGCGGGAGGCTACGAGCAGTACTTC
>TRBD1|few|TRBJ2-3|TRBV5-4
CASSLDRGPTDTQYF
TGTGCCAGCAGCTTGGACAGGGGGCCCACAGATACGCAGTATTTT
>-|-|TRBJ2-7|TRBV9
CASSVGRLSSYEQYF
TGTGCCAGCAGCGTAGGTCGATTGAGCTCCTACGAGCAGTACTTC
>TRBD1|-|TRBJ2-2|TRBV4-3
CASSHPKGGLNTGELFF
TGCGCCAGCAGCCACCCTAAAGGGGGCCTGAACACCGGGGAGCTGTTTTTT
>-|few|TRBJ1-2|TRBV29-1
CSVQIANYGYTF
TGCAGCGTCCAAATAGCTAACTATGGCTACACCTTC
>TRBD1|many|TRBJ2-1|TRBV14
CASSPLTGSYNEQFF
TGTGCCAGCAGCCCTCTGACAGGGTCCTACAATGAGCAGTTCTTC
>TRBD1|-|TRBJ1-3|TRBV5-1
CASSATGASGNTIYF
TGCGCCAGCAGCGCGACAGGGGCTTCTGGAAACACCATATATTTT
>TRBD1|few|TRBJ1-5|TRBV18
CASSSGQGGQPQHF
TGTGCCAGCTCATCGGGACAGGGAGGGCAGCCCCAGCATTTT
>TRBD2|-|TRBJ2-1|TRBV5-4
CASSLLAGGTDEQFF
TGTGCCAGCAGCTTGCTAGCGGGGGGCACCGATGAGCAGTTCTTC
>TRBD1|few|TRBJ1-2|TRBV5-1
CASSAGPGQGDGYTF
TGCGCCAGCAGCGCTGGACCGGGACAGGGGGATGGCTACACCTTC
>-|-|TRBJ2-1|TRBV7-7
CASSRGQLDNEQFF
TGTGCCAGCAGCCGGGGACAACTAGACAATGAGCAGTTCTTC
>TRBD2|-|TRBJ2-1|TRBV7-2
CASSLGLAGVEQFF
TGTGCCAGCAGCTTAGGACTAGCGGGGGTTGAGCAGTTCTTC
>-|-|TRBJ1-4|TRBV15
CATSTETGTTNEKLFF
TGTGCCACCAGCACGGAGACAGGAACGACTAATGAAAAACTGTTTTTT
>-|-|TRBJ2-4|TRBV2
CASKDTESRYF
TGTGCCAGCAAGGACACGGAAAGTCGGTACTTC